This passage covers 20 T cell receptor beta chains from one sample sequenced in a study of cytomegalovirus exposure and HLA in healthy donors. PCR involved 60 Vbeta and 13 Jbeta primers. This table comes from immunoSEQ multiplex PCR, and its TCRdb copy is limited to in-frame clones, with some not included. The sample shows roughly 190,000 clones, around 87% of them seen only once. The sequencing sample was made of PBMCs. These receptors all come from a woman between 18 and 30 years old in good health and CMV-seronegative.

This rearrangement joins TRBV6-1 to TRBJ1-5; D remains ambiguous. The V and J ends lost 5 bases and 3 bases respectively, with 5 bases between them. The CDR3 is 12 amino acids. Germline-derived CDR1 and CDR2 are MNHNS and SASEGT. CDR3 bases: TGTGCCAGCAGTCAGTACAATCAGCCCCAGCATTTT. Translated: CASSQYNQPQHF.

Comments on this clone: Germline is not matched at one junction end, which may reflect a read error. The gene calls are TRBV7-9 and TRBJ1-1; D remains unclear. Germline V gene data show CDR1 as SEHNR and CDR2 as FQNEAQ (reference sequence). The CDR3 has 16 amino acids. DNA of the CDR3: TGTTCCAGCAGCTCGGGGATCACCGACATGAACACTGAAGCTTTCTTT. It encodes CSSSSGITDMNTEAFF.

This clone came up a few times. The chain joins TRBV5-6 to TRBJ2-7, with 8 bases that match TRBD2. This CDR3 region has 16 residues. Unmatched junction bases numbered 9, after V lost 3 bases and J lost 1 base. CDR1 SGHDT and CDR2 YYEEEE come from the germline V gene. CDR3 residues: CASSWRQPSGSYEQYF. The DNA for the CDR3 is TGTGCCAGCAGCTGGCGGCAGCCTAGCGGGTCCTACGAGCAGTACTTC.

V gene TRBV7-9 combines with J gene TRBJ2-3; 7 bases fit TRBD2. The J segment lost 0 bases and the V segment lost 5 bases, leaving 8 bases of the junction unmatched. The CDR3 spans 16 residues. CDR1 is SEHNR and CDR2 is FQNEAQ in the germline V gene (reference sequence). The CDR3 sequence is CASSPIGGGSTDTQYF. The CDR3 DNA follows: TGTGCCAGCAGCCCGATTGGGGGGGGTAGCACAGATACGCAGTATTTT.

The rearrangement links TRBV14 to TRBJ2-7; TRBD1 agrees at 10 bases. The CDR3 has 16 amino acids. The ends lost 1 base at V and 0 bases at J; junction bases unmatched: 3. Germline CDR1 reads SGHDN; CDR2 reads FVKESK. CDR3 in DNA: TGTGCCAGCAGCCAAGGGTGGGACAGGGGCTCCTACGAGCAGTACTTC. Translation: CASSQGWDRGSYEQYF.

The chain employs TRBV5-4 and TRBJ2-5; no reliable D call. The CDR3 loop spans 14 amino acids. Trimming removed 0 bases from V and 3 bases from J, with 9 bases in between. Looked up from germline, CDR1 is SGHNT and CDR2 is YYREEE (reference sequence). CDR3 sequence: CASSLGGSKETQYF. CDR3 DNA sequence: TGTGCCAGCAGCTTGGGTGGCTCAAAAGAGACCCAGTACTTC.

The chain recombines TRBV9 with TRBJ2-2; TRBD2 aligns across 9 bases. V dropped 3 bases and J dropped 2; count of bases not matched to a gene: 2. Germline V gene sequence: CDR1 SGDLS, CDR2 YYNGEE. The CDR3 loop spans 15 amino acids. CDR3 residues: CASSGLAANTGELFF. CDR3 bases: TGTGCCAGCAGCGGACTAGCGGCTAACACCGGGGAGCTGTTTTTT.

This chain links TRBV4-1 with TRBJ2-5, with TRBD2 identical over 8 bases. The J call may be mistaken, given a closer DNA end match to TRBJ2-7. The CDR3 is 16 residues long. Germline assignment: CDR1 MGHRA and CDR2 YSYEKL. The CDR3 sequence: CASSQGLREASYEQYF. For the CDR3, the DNA is TGCGCCAGCAGCCAAGGCTTGCGGGAGGCCTCCTACGAGCAGTACTTC.

The V and J genes are TRBV5-1 and TRBJ1-2, with D perhaps matching TRBD1 (5 bases). This CDR3 region has 13 residues. Trimming took 0 bases from V and 6 from J, leaving 9 bases between them. Per germline, CDR1 SGHRS and CDR2 YFSETQ. The CDR3 DNA reads TGCGCCAGCAGCTTGGCGGGGGTGGATGGCTACACCTTC. Translated: CASSLAGVDGYTF. Full variable domain (remainder filled in from reference TRBV5-1 and TRBJ1-2): KAGVTQTPRYLIKTRGQQVTLSCSPISGHRSVSWYQQTPGQGLQFLFEYFSETQRNKGNFPGRFSGRQFSNSRSEMNVSTLELGDSALYLCASSLAGVDGYTFGSGTRLTVV.

The chain combines TRBV7-6 with TRBJ2-5, with D possibly being TRBD1 (5 bases). The CDR3 runs 16 residues. V lost 1 base and J lost 5, with 17 bases in between. From germline, CDR1 is SGHVS and CDR2 FNYEAQ. The CDR3 sequence is CASSLEASTSGETQYF. As DNA, the CDR3 is TGTGCCAGCAGCTTAGAAGCCTCTACCTCAGGGGAGACCCAGTACTTC.

The chain uses TRBV6-5 and TRBJ1-5; TRBD1 is a possible D gene (5 bases). CDR1 and CDR2 (germline): MNHEY, SVGAGI. Trimming stripped 0 bases from V and 4 bases from J, with 10 bases between. The CDR3 loop spans 15 amino acids. CDR3 in DNA: TGTGCCAGCAGTTACTCTGGGGCAGGGAATCAGCCCCAGCATTTT. Protein: CASSYSGAGNQPQHF.

The chain couples TRBV11-2 to TRBJ2-7, with 7 bases fitting TRBD1. The CDR3 length is 16 residues. Germline V gives CDR1 SGHAT, CDR2 FQNNGV. After removal of 1 base from V and 0 bases from J, the junction contained 6 bases not matched to a gene. The CDR3 DNA follows: TGTGCCAGCAGCTTAGGTGGCAGGGGGTCCTCCTACGAGCAGTACTTC. This encodes CASSLGGRGSSYEQYF.

This sequence joins TRBV10-2 and TRBJ2-7; D ambiguous. The CDR3 loop spans 15 amino acids. Trimming left V 2 bases short and J 7 bases short, with 18 bases between. Germline CDR1 and CDR2: WSHSY and SAAADI. CDR3 amino acids: CASSEEGAGSREQYF. CDR3 nucleotides: TGCGCCAGCAGTGAGGAAGGTGCCGGGTCTAGGGAGCAGTACTTC.

The chain carries TRBV7-6 and TRBJ2-3, with 11 nucleotides matching TRBD1. CDR1 is SGHVS, CDR2 FNYEAQ, per germline. The CDR3 has 16 residues. J gave up 6 bases and V 0 bases, and 5 bases lay outside the gene matches. Written as DNA, the CDR3 is TGTGCCAGCAGCTTAGCCCCGGACAGGGGGCAGGATACGCAGTATTTT. Translated: CASSLAPDRGQDTQYF. The whole variable domain, remainder taken from reference TRBV7-6 and TRBJ2-3, is GAGVSQSPRYKVTKRGQDVALRCDPISGHVSLYWYRQALGQGPEFLTYFNYEAQQDKSGLPNDRFSAERPEGSISTLTIQRTEQRDSAMYRCASSLAPDRGQDTQYFGPGTRLTVL.

The V and J genes are TRBV14 and TRBJ2-1; 11 nucleotides agree with TRBD2. V shed 1 base, J shed 7 bases, and the junction held 0 bases outside the gene matches. CDR1 SGHDN and CDR2 FVKESK come from the germline V gene. The CDR3 sequence is 14 residues long. The CDR3 bases are TGTGCCAGCAGCCAAGGACTAGCGGGAAATGAGCAGTTCTTC. Translating it yields CASSQGLAGNEQFF.

V usage is TRBV4-2 and J usage is TRBJ2-1; 9 bases fit TRBD2. The CDR3 sequence is 17 residues long. Germline values: CDR1 LGHNA, CDR2 YNFKEQ. V shed 0 bases, J shed 6 bases, and the junction held 9 bases outside the gene matches. CDR3 amino acids: CASSQDRGRADFNEQFF. Here the CDR3 DNA reads TGTGCCAGCAGCCAAGACCGCGGGAGGGCCGATTTCAATGAGCAGTTCTTC.

The gene calls are TRBV5-4 and TRBJ2-7; 11 bases match TRBD2. CDR1 and CDR2 (germline): SGHNT, YYREEE (reference sequence). The CDR3 loop spans 14 amino acids. V was pared by 3 bases and J by 4 bases, with 3 bases of the junction left unmatched. CDR3 protein: CASSSTSGIYEQYF. The CDR3 DNA is TGTGCCAGCAGCTCGACTAGCGGGATTTACGAGCAGTACTTC.

The genes are TRBV27 and TRBJ2-7; possible D gene TRBD1, 7 bases. From germline, CDR1 is MNHEY and CDR2 SMNVEV (reference sequence). The CDR3 is made up of 13 amino acids. Trimming took 7 bases from V and 4 from J, leaving 14 bases between them. The CDR3 sequence: CASNRAGGYEQYF. CDR3 in DNA: TGTGCCAGCAATAGGGCAGGGGGGTACGAGCAGTACTTC.

The sample holds a few counts of this clone. The chain uses TRBV6-5 and TRBJ1-1; a weak D match, TRBD1 (6 bases). The germline gives CDR1 MNHEY, CDR2 SVGAGI. This CDR3 is built from 14 residues. Trimming removed 6 bases from V and 9 bases from J, with 20 bases in between. CDR3 region: CASRSLDSIGKAFF. CDR3 DNA sequence: TGTGCCAGCAGATCCTTGGACAGCATCGGTAAAGCTTTCTTT.

This sequence joins TRBV5-8 and TRBJ2-5, with 13 bases identical to TRBD2. Per the germline V gene, CDR1 is SGHTS and CDR2 is YDEGEE. The CDR3 extends over 16 amino acids. Trimming at V came to 4 bases and at J to 5 bases, leaving 8 bases not matched to a gene. The CDR3 nucleotides are TGTGCCAGCAGCCGGACTAGCGGGAGAGTGGGTGAGACCCAGTACTTC. Encoded protein: CASSRTSGRVGETQYF.